This T cell receptor (beta chain) appears in the sequencing data of a study of T cell responses to AZD1222 COVID-19 vaccine. Clones were sequenced by immunoSEQ multiplex PCR, and TCRdb holds only the in-frame ones, with some missing. The sample has around 120,000 clones, about nine tenths seen once. In the case of this clone: Antigen specificity is unknown.

Study-wide points: Breadth and depth of Spike-specific TCRs rose after two AZD1222 doses. The donor cohort was predominantly white British with a female majority, and clonal diversity may have been underestimated. Among those given AZD1222, only five to seven were seropositive at baseline.

The origin of this receptor is an adult in good health. The specimen was peripheral blood, collected on day 0 of AZD1222 vaccination.

CDR3 region: CASSLTGSSYNEQFF. DNA of the CDR3: TGTGCCAGCAGTTTAACAGGGAGCTCCTACAATGAGCAGTTCTTC. The rearrangement joins TRBV28 to TRBJ2-1, with D possibly matching TRBD1 (6 bases). The CDR3 totals 15 residues. Per germline, CDR1 MDHEN and CDR2 SYDVKM. V lost 2 bases and J 0 bases, leaving 8 bases between the germline ends.